What follows describes a single T cell receptor beta chain. The antigen is undetermined. The V end lost 5 bases, the J end lost 7 bases, and 16 bases lay between the germline ends. There are 14 residues in the CDR3. CDR1 is SGHRS and CDR2 is YFSETQ in the germline V gene. This sample stems from a study of OX40 agonist ivuxolimab in advanced cancers. Study-level points and caveats: CD4+ and CD8+ T cells in blood underwent clonal expansion by week 6 at 0.1 to 3.0 mg/kg.

Autoimmune disease history or systemic immunosuppression was exclusionary. TCRdb's table, derived via immunoSEQ multiplex PCR, lists solely in-frame clones and lacks some. The sample includes tens of thousands of clones, 75% to 90% of them seen just once. The chain recombines TRBV5-1 with TRBJ1-5, with TRBD1 as a possible D gene (6 bases). Sequencing used CD4+ or CD8+ T cells sorted from blood, obtained in a trial of the OX40 agonist ivuxolimab. The sequence was obtained from an adult with an advanced solid tumor such as melanoma, head and neck, liver or kidney cancer. The CDR3, as DNA: TGCGCCAGCAGTCAAACAGGGATCGAGCAGCCCCAGCATTTT. Translation gives CASSQTGIEQPQHF.